A single sample gave rise to the 18 T cell receptor beta chains below, sequenced in a study of T cells in Graves' hyperthyroidism and ophthalmopathy (dated by TCRdb to about 2019). The method was multiplex PCR. The data were produced on an Illumina HiSeq 2000. The TCR beta CDR3 regions were amplified from RNA transcripts. The first round of RT-PCR for the TCR CDR3 was performed with the HTBI primer set and the Qiagen OneStep RT-PCR kit. TCRdb applied fastp at Q25 and MiXCR to the public reads, then kept only in-frame beta chains. Entries that share a CDR3 protein sequence are merged under the most common genes and DNA. This sample comprises 450,000 to 650,000 distinct CDR3 sequences, approximately 17% of them detected only once. The ten most abundant clones make up under 20% of the sample. Sequencing was performed on blood. The receptors stem from a woman under 30 with Graves' ophthalmopathy.

This clonotype was found many times. V gene TRBV6-1 combines with J gene TRBJ1-1; TRBD1 is a possible D gene (6 bases). Germline V CDR1 and CDR2: MNHNS, SASEGT. The CDR3 length is 13 residues. V lost 7 bases, J lost 5 bases, and 14 bases lay in between. The CDR3 protein is CASNERGGTEAFF. CDR3 sequence (DNA): TGTGCCAGCAACGAAAGGGGGGGAACTGAAGCTTTCTTT.

This clonotype was seen repeatedly, ten times or more. J is TRBJ1-1 and V is TRBV6-1, with D unclear. Germline V gives CDR1 MNHNS, CDR2 SASEGT. The CDR3 contains 13 residues. Trimming pared 7 bases from V and 8 bases from J, leaving 17 bases between. DNA of the CDR3: TGTGCCAGCAATCTTGAACGGAGCGAGGAAGCTTTCTTT. This codes for CASNLERSEEAFF.

The chain combines TRBV28 with TRBJ2-5; 14 positions match TRBD2. The V gene's germline CDR1 is MDHEN and CDR2 SYDVKM. The CDR3 runs 17 residues. With V trimmed by 6 bases and J by 2 bases, 8 bases remained unmatched. This CDR3 reads CASSRPGLAGEQETQYF. The CDR3 DNA reads TGTGCCAGCAGCCGGCCGGGACTAGCGGGAGAACAAGAGACCCAGTACTTC.

This clonotype has only one observation. The rearrangement joins TRBV28 to TRBJ1-6; 9 nucleotides match TRBD1. V was clipped by 8 bases and J by 8 bases; unmatched bases: 7. Germline CDR1 reads MDHEN; CDR2 reads SYDVKM. This CDR3 contains 14 residues. The CDR3 DNA sequence: TGTGCCAGCCTTGAGACAGGGGGGGATTCACCCCTCCACTTT. It yields the protein CASLETGGDSPLHF.

CDR3 sequence: CASSRQVGEAVEQFF. CDR3 nucleotide sequence: TGTGCCAGCAGTCGGCAAGTAGGGGAGGCAGTTGAGCAGTTCTTC. V is TRBV5-5 and J is TRBJ2-1, with D perhaps TRBD2 (6 bases). Germline V lookup: CDR1 SGHKS, CDR2 YYEKEE (reference sequence). Trimming stripped 5 bases from V and 9 bases from J, with 21 bases between. The CDR3 runs 15 residues. Using reference TRBV5-5 and TRBJ2-1 for the parts outside the CDR3, the full variable domain is DAGVTQSPTHLIKTRGQQVTLRCSPISGHKSVSWYQQVLGQGPQFIFQYYEKEERGRGNFPDRFSARQFPNYSSELNVNALLLGDSALYLCASSRQVGEAVEQFFGPGTRLTVL.

Of note for this clonotype: One junction end disagrees with the germline gene, perhaps due to a read error. This sequence joins TRBV7-3 and TRBJ2-2, with D possibly being TRBD2 (5 bases). The CDR3 is 13 residues long. Germline CDR1 is SGHTA and CDR2 is FQGTGA. CDR3 coding DNA: TGTGCCAGCAGTCTCCGATGGACCGGGGAGCTGCTTTTT. Translated, it gives CASSLRWTGELLF.

This clonotype was found many times. The V gene is TRBV6-2 or TRBV6-3, the J gene TRBJ2-3; D may correspond to TRBD1 or TRBD2 (5 bases each). CDR3 length: 15 amino acids. Per germline, CDR1 MNHEY and CDR2 SVGEGT. Trimming cost V 3 bases and J 1 base, with 11 bases left between them. The CDR3 DNA is TGTGCCAGCAGTTATTACCGGGACCGCACAGATACGCAGTATTTT. It is translated as CASSYYRDRTDTQYF.

This clonotype was picked up many times. The gene calls are TRBV5-1 and TRBJ2-3; no clear D gene. CDR3 length: 16 amino acids. Germline V gene sequence: CDR1 SGHRS, CDR2 YFSETQ. Trimming removed 1 base from V and 0 bases from J, with 12 bases in between. The CDR3 DNA sequence: TGCGCCAGCAGCTTGCAATCTCCAGGAAGCACAGATACGCAGTATTTT. Its translation: CASSLQSPGSTDTQYF.

The chain combines TRBV3-1 with TRBJ2-1; tentatively, D is TRBD2 (6 bases). In germline, CDR1 is LGHDT, CDR2 YNNKEL (reference sequence). Deletions cut 3 bases from V and 6 bases from J, with 9 bases between. The CDR3 runs 13 residues. In DNA form, the CDR3 reads TGTGCCAGCAGCCAGGGGGGTCTCAATGAGCAGTTCTTC. This gives the protein CASSQGGLNEQFF.

The chain combines TRBV12-3 or TRBV12-4 with TRBJ1-2; possible D gene TRBD1, 5 bases. This CDR3 is 14 amino acids long. The V gene lost 6 bases and the J gene lost 0 bases, with 11 bases spanning the gap. CDR3 residues: CASSQTGSNYGYTF. The CDR3 DNA follows: TGTGCCAGCAGCCAAACAGGCTCTAACTATGGCTACACCTTC.

A few counts support this clonotype. J is TRBJ1-1 and V is TRBV20-1; D is possibly TRBD1 (6 bases). CDR3 length equals 15 residues. Germline loops: CDR1 DFQATT, CDR2 SNEGSKA (reference sequence). Trimming cost V 0 bases and J 3 bases, with 14 bases left between them. Here the CDR3 reads CSAREFAGVDTEAFF. In DNA, the CDR3 is TGCAGTGCTAGAGAGTTTGCAGGGGTTGACACTGAAGCTTTCTTT.

The V and J genes are TRBV6-2 or TRBV6-3 and TRBJ2-7; 9 bases are a match to TRBD2. The CDR3 is made up of 15 amino acids. Germline CDR1 reads MNHEY; CDR2 reads SVGEGT. Trimming removed 4 bases from V and 0 bases from J; junction bases left unmatched: 4. CDR3 protein: CASSLSTSGSYEQYF. The CDR3 DNA sequence: TGTGCCAGCAGTTTATCGACTAGCGGCTCCTACGAGCAGTACTTC.

There are a few counts of this clonotype. The CDR3 DNA reads as TGTGCCTGGAGAGGACCAGCCCTCGGACAATATAATTCACCCCTCCACTTT. It specifies CAWRGPALGQYNSPLHF. This chain joins TRBV30 and TRBJ1-6, with TRBD1 as a possible D gene (5 bases). CDR3 length equals 17 residues. Germline V gene sequence: CDR1 GTSNPN, CDR2 SVGIG (reference sequence). V was cut by 3 bases and J by 4 bases, with 19 bases left in between.

The chain has TRBV5-5 and TRBJ1-2; D is perhaps TRBD1 (5 bases). CDR3 length equals 14 residues. V was shortened by 3 bases and J by 3 bases, with 12 bases between the two germline ends. From germline, CDR1 is SGHKS and CDR2 YYEKEE (reference sequence). CDR3 nucleotides: TGTGCCAGCAGCTCGCCCGGGACTCACTATGGCTACACCTTC. Its translation: CASSSPGTHYGYTF. Using reference TRBV5-5 and TRBJ1-2 for the parts outside the CDR3, the full variable domain is DAGVTQSPTHLIKTRGQQVTLRCSPISGHKSVSWYQQVLGQGPQFIFQYYEKEERGRGNFPDRFSARQFPNYSSELNVNALLLGDSALYLCASSSPGTHYGYTFGSGTRLTVV.

In its sample, this clonotype was seen many times. CDR3 nucleotides: TGTGCCAGCTCACCACGTTCACTAGCGGTAGCAGATACGCAGTATTTT. It yields the protein CASSPRSLAVADTQYF. J is TRBJ2-3 and V is TRBV18, with 8 bases matching TRBD2. The CDR3 consists of 16 residues. Trimming took 1 base from V and 4 from J; bases not matched to a gene: 7. CDR1 and CDR2 from the germline V gene are KGHSH and LQKENI.

This clonotype was counted ten times or more. The CDR3 loop is CSATPTSGVAYNEQFF. The CDR3 region has the DNA TGCAGTGCCACCCCGACTAGCGGGGTAGCCTACAATGAGCAGTTCTTC. The chain employs TRBV20-1 and TRBJ2-1; 11 nucleotides match TRBD2. The J segment lost 2 bases and the V segment lost 6 bases, leaving 9 bases of the junction unmatched. Germline lookup yields CDR1 DFQATT and CDR2 SNEGSKA (reference sequence). CDR3 length: 16 residues.

The chain employs TRBV2 and TRBJ2-7; 7 nucleotides match TRBD1. The CDR3 is 14 amino acids. The ends lost 1 base at V and 5 bases at J; junction bases unmatched: 5. CDR1 SNHLY and CDR2 FYNNEI come from the germline V gene. Written as DNA, the CDR3 is TGTGCCAGCAGTGAAGGGCAGGGGACAGACGAGCAGTACTTC. It specifies CASSEGQGTDEQYF.

A remark on this clonotype: This may stem from a read error, because a much larger clone lies one nucleotide away. The rearrangement links TRBV10-3 to TRBJ1-2; 10 bases map to TRBD1. The CDR3 loop spans 15 amino acids. The germline V gene has CDR1 ENHRY and CDR2 SYGVKD. CDR3 nucleotide sequence: TGTGCCATCAGTGGCCAGACAGGGGGCTACTATGGCCACACCTTC. This codes for CAISGQTGGYYGHTF.